The 29 T cell receptor beta chains given below trace back to one sample, sequenced in a study of STAT5B mutations in CD4+ large granular lymphocyte leukemia. TCRdb's copy holds only in-frame clones and misses some; the assay was immunoSEQ multiplex PCR. This sample has some 45,000 clones, with 65% to 90% found just once. Sequenced: CD4+ T cells from blood buffy coats. The origin of the receptors is a human donor in good health.

V usage is TRBV27 and J usage is TRBJ2-2, with TRBD2 matching over 9 bases. Per germline, CDR1 MNHEY and CDR2 SMNVEV (reference sequence). There are 20 residues in the CDR3. V trimming: 2 bases; J trimming: 4 bases; junction bases outside the gene matches: 17. The CDR3 protein is CASSLILAGTDKTGTGELFF. DNA of the CDR3: TGTGCCAGCAGTTTAATCCTAGCGGGAACCGACAAAACGGGCACCGGGGAGCTGTTTTTT.

This clone occurred a few times. In DNA form, the CDR3 reads TGTGCCATCAGTAAAACCGACAGTCTGAGCACTGAAGCTTTCTTT. It translates to CAISKTDSLSTEAFF. The chain links TRBV10-3 to TRBJ1-1, with D maybe TRBD1 (5 bases). In germline, CDR1 is ENHRY, CDR2 SYGVKD. This CDR3 region has 15 residues. Between the trimmed V and J ends, which lost 5 bases and 4 bases, there was a span of 17 bases.

The chain is built from TRBV11-3 and TRBJ2-7; 7 bases map to TRBD2. The V and J ends lost 3 bases and 6 bases, in that order; junction bases with no gene match: 2. CDR3 length: 12 amino acids. The germline CDR1 and CDR2 sequences are SGHNT and YENEEA. The CDR3 spells CASSFSGGEQYF. CDR3 in DNA: TGTGCCAGCAGCTTTTCGGGAGGCGAGCAGTACTTC.

The chain employs TRBV18 and TRBJ2-2; TRBD1 matches 9 bases. V shed 5 bases, J shed 6 bases, and the junction held 7 bases outside the gene matches. Germline CDR1 reads KGHSH; CDR2 reads LQKENI. The CDR3 extends over 15 amino acids. The CDR3 spells CASSSQGAIAGELFF. CDR3 bases: TGTGCCAGCTCATCACAGGGGGCAATAGCCGGGGAGCTGTTTTTT.

The chain carries TRBV19 and TRBJ2-1; 8 nucleotides line up with TRBD2. Per germline, CDR1 LNHDA and CDR2 SQIVND (reference sequence). The V and J ends lost 4 bases and 2 bases, in that order; junction bases with no gene match: 7. This CDR3 has 16 amino acids. The CDR3 reads CASSKSGSSPYNEQFF. CDR3 sequence (DNA): TGTGCCAGTAGTAAAAGCGGGAGTTCGCCCTACAATGAGCAGTTCTTC.

This clone came up once. V usage is TRBV27 and J usage is TRBJ1-2; D is undetermined. The germline V gene encodes CDR1 MNHEY and CDR2 SMNVEV (reference sequence). CDR3 length: 12 residues. V lost 3 bases and J 4 bases, leaving 6 bases between the germline ends. The CDR3 region is CASSFKGYGYTF. The CDR3 DNA sequence: TGTGCCAGCAGTTTTAAGGGCTATGGCTACACCTTC.

The chain combines TRBV4-1 with TRBJ1-2; no reliable D call. The germline CDR1 and CDR2 sequences are MGHRA and YSYEKL. Trimming left V 4 bases short and J 8 bases short, with 14 bases between. This CDR3 contains 13 residues. CDR3 amino acids: CASSLGSRDGYTF. CDR3 DNA: TGCGCCAGCAGCCTCGGAAGTCGAGACGGCTACACCTTC.

J is TRBJ2-2 and V is TRBV7-3; D unclear. Germline CDR1 reads SGHTA; CDR2 reads FQGTGA. Trimming stripped 2 bases from V and 0 bases from J, with 7 bases between. This CDR3 is built from 15 residues. For the CDR3, the DNA is TGTGCCAGCAGCTTAGGCCGCACGAACACCGGGGAGCTGTTTTTT. Translating gives CASSLGRTNTGELFF. Drawing the rest from reference TRBV7-3 and TRBJ2-2, the complete variable domain is GAGVSQTPSNKVTEKGKYVELRCDPISGHTALYWYRQSLGQGPEFLIYFQGTGAADDSGLPNDRFFAVRPEGSVSTLKIQRTERGDSAVYLCASSLGRTNTGELFFGEGSRLTVL.

By share of the sample, this clone is medium-sized (0.01 to 0.1%). The chain combines TRBV9 with TRBJ2-7; no clear D gene. Trimming stripped 4 bases from V and 2 bases from J, with 10 bases between. The CDR3 contains 13 residues. CDR1 is SGDLS and CDR2 is YYNGEE in the germline V gene. The CDR3 sequence is CASSPQSAYEQYF. The CDR3 DNA follows: TGTGCCAGCAGCCCCCAATCGGCCTACGAGCAGTACTTC.

The chain is built from TRBV7-2 and TRBJ2-4; no clear D. Germline V CDR1 and CDR2: SGHTA, FQGNSA. Trimming took 7 bases from V and 0 from J, leaving 10 bases between them. The CDR3 covers 14 residues. In nucleotides, the CDR3 is TGTGCCAGCACCCCTTCCCGAGCCAAAAACATTCAGTACTTC. It codes for CASTPSRAKNIQYF.

The chain carries TRBV21-1 and TRBJ2-3; the table calls TRBD2, which could not be checked here. TRBV21-1 is a documented pseudogene. The CDR3 totals 15 residues. CDR3 nucleotides: TGTGCCAGCATAGGAGTAGTGGAGTGCACAGATACGCAGTATTTT. Its translation: CASIGVVECTDTQYF.

This chain connects TRBV5-1 to TRBJ1-1, with 9 bases that match TRBD1. CDR3 length: 14 residues. CDR1 is SGHRS and CDR2 is YFSETQ in the germline V gene. With 7 bases clipped from V and 4 bases from J, the junction kept 8 bases outside the gene matches. CDR3: CASQRQGVSTEAFF. As DNA, the CDR3 is TGCGCCAGCCAGAGACAGGGGGTAAGCACTGAAGCTTTCTTT.

The CDR3 region is CASSHREGGYGTQYF. In DNA form, the CDR3 reads TGTGCCAGTAGTCACCGGGAGGGGGGGTATGGAACCCAGTACTTC. V usage is TRBV19 and J usage is TRBJ2-5; TRBD2 agrees at 8 bases. Germline loops: CDR1 LNHDA, CDR2 SQIVND (reference sequence). The trim removed 5 bases at V and 8 bases at J, leaving 13 bases unmatched. The CDR3 consists of 15 residues.

This CDR3 reads CARSLLYEGGAGANVLTF. The CDR3 DNA reads TGTGCCAGAAGCTTGCTTTATGAAGGGGGCGCTGGGGCCAACGTCCTGACTTTC. The rearrangement joins TRBV5-3 to TRBJ2-6, with 7 bases matching TRBD1. TRBV5-3 is classed as an ORF, of uncertain function. The CDR3 has 18 residues. With 1 base clipped from V and 2 bases from J, the junction kept 9 bases outside the gene matches.

This clone has only a few counts. J is TRBJ1-2 and V is TRBV7-2; tentative D call: TRBD1 (5 bases). The ends were cut back, 1 base at V and 8 bases at J, with 17 bases in the middle. The CDR3 loop spans 15 amino acids. Germline-derived CDR1 and CDR2 are SGHTA and FQGNSA. The CDR3 bases are TGTGCCAGCAGCTTAGGCCGAGGGGACTTCGGCGGCTACACCTTC. This codes for CASSLGRGDFGGYTF.

The count of this clone is one. V usage is TRBV4-2 and J usage is TRBJ2-5; D might be TRBD1 (6 bases). V shed 1 base and J shed 4 bases, with 7 bases lying between them. CDR3 length equals 13 residues. Germline V gene data show CDR1 as LGHNA and CDR2 as YNFKEQ. The CDR3 is CASSQGRGETQYF. The DNA for the CDR3 is TGTGCCAGCAGCCAAGGCAGGGGAGAGACCCAGTACTTC.

The genes are TRBV18 and TRBJ1-2; D might be TRBD1 (5 bases). Germline assignment: CDR1 KGHSH and CDR2 LQKENI. Trimming removed 3 bases at V and 3 bases at J, with 8 bases between. This CDR3 is built from 13 residues. The CDR3 DNA sequence: TGTGCCAGCTCACCCGACAGCTACTATGGCTACACCTTC. It is translated as CASSPDSYYGYTF.

The chain joins TRBV5-1 to TRBJ2-3; TRBD2 matches 11 bases. Trimming removed 7 bases from V and 0 bases from J; junction bases left unmatched: 10. This CDR3 contains 17 residues. Per the germline V gene, CDR1 is SGHRS and CDR2 is YFSETQ. The CDR3 coding sequence is TGCGCCAGCTCCACTAGCGGGAGAAGGTCTAGCACAGATACGCAGTATTTT. Protein product: CASSTSGRRSSTDTQYF.

Only one count was recorded for this clone. This chain joins TRBV19 and TRBJ1-3; D is unclear. Trimming stripped 6 bases from V and 1 base from J, with 7 bases between. The CDR3 extends over 13 amino acids. The V gene's germline CDR1 is LNHDA and CDR2 SQIVND (reference sequence). CDR3 region: CASSRRSGNTIYF. The DNA of the CDR3 is TGTGCCAGTAGCCGGCGGTCTGGAAACACCATATATTTT.

The chain recombines TRBV18 with TRBJ2-5; D gene unclear. CDR1 KGHSH and CDR2 LQKENI come from the germline V gene. The V and J ends lost 3 bases and 4 bases respectively, with 12 bases between them. The CDR3 sequence is 14 residues long. The CDR3 nucleotides are TGTGCCAGCTCACCTGGGTACGTTGCAGAGACCCAGTACTTC. Amino acids: CASSPGYVAETQYF. The full variable domain, with the rest looked up from reference TRBV18 and TRBJ2-5, is NAGVMQNPRHLVRRRGQEARLRCSPMKGHSHVYWYRQLPEEGLKFMVYLQKENIIDESGMPKERFSAEFPKEGPSILRIQQVVRGDSAAYFCASSPGYVAETQYFGPGTRLLVL.

The V gene is TRBV5-1, the J gene TRBJ2-1; 8 bases agree with TRBD1. Germline V gene data show CDR1 as SGHRS and CDR2 as YFSETQ. The CDR3 totals 17 residues. With 0 bases clipped from V and 0 bases from J, the junction kept 5 bases outside the gene matches. The CDR3 is CASSLVQGVSSYNEQFF. CDR3 nucleotides: TGCGCCAGCAGCTTGGTACAGGGGGTAAGCTCCTACAATGAGCAGTTCTTC.

This clone was seen a single time. The CDR3 bases are TGTGCCAGCACCAATCGAAAGACAGGGGACACTGAAGCTTTCTTT. This gives the protein CASTNRKTGDTEAFF. The chain links TRBV27 to TRBJ1-1; 8 bases are shared with TRBD1. The CDR3 is 15 residues long. Germline-derived CDR1 and CDR2 are MNHEY and SMNVEV (reference sequence). The trim removed 7 bases at V and 3 bases at J, leaving 10 bases unmatched.

The chain joins TRBV7-9 to TRBJ2-3, with 7 positions matching TRBD1. The V and J ends lost 5 bases and 4 bases, in that order; junction bases with no gene match: 12. Germline CDR1 is SEHNR and CDR2 is FQNEAQ (reference sequence). The CDR3 has 16 residues. The CDR3 sequence is CASSPDDYRGADTQYF. Written as DNA, the CDR3 is TGTGCCAGCAGCCCCGATGATTACAGGGGTGCAGATACGCAGTATTTT.

This clone appeared once. The chain carries TRBV28 and TRBJ2-3; 9 bases are shared with TRBD2. J was trimmed by 3 bases and V by 5 bases; bases with no gene match: 9. CDR3 length equals 16 residues. Germline V CDR1 and CDR2: MDHEN, SYDVKM. CDR3 region: CASSRRLAGATDTQYF. CDR3 DNA sequence: TGTGCCAGCAGTCGTCGTTTAGCGGGAGCAACAGATACGCAGTATTTT.

This chain links TRBV19 with TRBJ2-2; 7 positions agree with TRBD2. This CDR3 is built from 16 residues. V was pared by 8 bases and J by 4 bases, with 13 bases of the junction left unmatched. Germline V gene lookup returns CDR1 LNHDA and CDR2 SQIVND (reference sequence). The CDR3 here is CASSLGRGGSTGELFF. The CDR3 bases are TGTGCCAGTTCCTTAGGTAGGGGCGGGAGCACCGGGGAGCTGTTTTTT. Looking up the rest from reference TRBV19 and TRBJ2-2 gives the full variable domain: DGGITQSPKYLFRKEGQNVTLSCEQNLNHDAMYWYRQDPGQGLRLIYYSQIVNDFQKGDIAEGYSVSREKKESFPLTVTSAQKNPTAFYLCASSLGRGGSTGELFFGEGSRLTVL.

This chain links TRBV27 with TRBJ1-2; D remains unclear. V lost 4 bases to trimming and J lost 3 bases, with 12 bases between them. The CDR3 spans 14 residues. The germline V gene encodes CDR1 MNHEY and CDR2 SMNVEV (reference sequence). CDR3 DNA: TGTGCCAGCAGTTCTGACGGATTATACTATGGCTACACCTTC. Its translation is CASSSDGLYYGYTF.

The V gene is TRBV12-5, the J gene TRBJ1-4, with 8 bases that match TRBD1. The CDR3 has 15 amino acids. Per germline, CDR1 LGHNT and CDR2 FRNRAP. Unmatched junction bases numbered 8, after V lost 4 bases and J lost 7 bases. This CDR3 is CASGSKTGAVEKLFF. In DNA, the CDR3 is TGTGCTAGTGGTTCGAAGACAGGGGCGGTTGAAAAACTGTTTTTT.

J is TRBJ2-1 and V is TRBV19; D is unresolved. This CDR3 has 15 residues. Germline V gene sequence: CDR1 LNHDA, CDR2 SQIVND (reference sequence). The V and J ends lost 5 bases and 2 bases respectively, with 13 bases between them. The CDR3 spells CASSSAEWTYNEQFF. Here the CDR3 DNA reads TGTGCCAGTAGTTCCGCGGAGTGGACCTACAATGAGCAGTTCTTC.

The CDR3 loop reads CASSPGDQPQHF. The CDR3 DNA reads as TGTGCCAGCAGTCCAGGGGATCAGCCCCAGCATTTT. V usage is TRBV28 and J usage is TRBJ1-5, with a tentative D call TRBD1 (6 bases). Trimming left V 5 bases short and J 5 bases short, with 7 bases between. The germline V gene has CDR1 MDHEN and CDR2 SYDVKM. The CDR3 covers 12 residues.